The 8 T cell receptor beta chains given below trace back to one sample, sequenced in a study of blood T cell repertoires in COVID-19. Here immunoSEQ multiplex PCR was the method, and the copy in TCRdb shows in-frame clones only, minus some. The table records around 250,000 clones, approximately 88% of them present only once. Sequenced sample: peripheral blood. These receptors all come from a woman in her seventies with COVID-19, enrolled during active disease.

The chain is built from TRBV2 and TRBJ1-4; D may be TRBD1 (6 bases). CDR1 and CDR2 from the germline V gene are SNHLY and FYNNEI. The CDR3 is made up of 13 amino acids. The V and J ends lost 6 bases and 5 bases respectively, with 10 bases between them. CDR3 coding DNA: TGTGCCAGCAGAGAACAGGGAAATGAAAAACTGTTTTTT. It specifies CASREQGNEKLFF.

This clone appeared a single time. The chain carries TRBV6-5 and TRBJ2-7; TRBD2 agrees at 8 bases. Germline lookup yields CDR1 MNHEY and CDR2 SVGAGI. The length of the CDR3 is 16 residues. The ends lost 4 bases at V and 2 bases at J; junction bases unmatched: 10. The CDR3 DNA is TGTGCCAGCAGTTTCCGACAGACTAGCGTTCCCTACGAGCAGTACTTC. Protein: CASSFRQTSVPYEQYF.

The chain uses TRBV9 and TRBJ2-3; maybe TRBD2 (6 bases). Trimming pared 0 bases from V and 3 bases from J, leaving 11 bases between. This CDR3 is 15 amino acids long. The germline V gene encodes CDR1 SGDLS and CDR2 YYNGEE. CDR3 loop: CASSVEGGRTDTQYF. The CDR3 DNA reads as TGTGCCAGCAGCGTAGAAGGAGGGCGAACAGATACGCAGTATTTT.

This clone appeared once. This chain links TRBV11-3 with TRBJ2-3; unclear D gene. The V and J ends lost 6 bases and 0 bases respectively, with 10 bases between them. CDR3 length equals 14 residues. Looked up from germline, CDR1 is SGHNT and CDR2 is YENEEA. The CDR3 DNA reads TGTGCCAGCAGATTCGGGTCGAGCACAGATACGCAGTATTTT. Translation gives CASRFGSSTDTQYF. The whole variable domain, filled in from reference TRBV11-3 and TRBJ2-3, reads EAGVVQSPRYKIIEKKQPVAFWCNPISGHNTLYWYLQNLGQGPELLIRYENEEAVDDSQLPKDRFSAERLKGVDSTLKIQPAELGDSAVYLCASRFGSSTDTQYFGPGTRLTVL.

This clone was counted once. The V call is TRBV15, the J call TRBJ1-5; D call uncertain. The CDR3 contains 14 residues. V lost 0 bases, J lost 6 bases, and 9 bases lay in between. Per the germline V gene, CDR1 is LNHNV and CDR2 is YYDKDF (reference sequence). The CDR3 coding sequence is TGTGCCACCAGCAGAGATGAGTTGAGTCAGCCCCAGCATTTT. Translation: CATSRDELSQPQHF.

This clone was found once. The gene calls are TRBV28 and TRBJ2-2, with 9 bases fitting TRBD2. The CDR3 has 15 residues. Germline assignment: CDR1 MDHEN and CDR2 SYDVKM. V lost 3 bases to trimming and J lost 7 bases; unmatched junction nucleotides: 6. CDR3 protein: CASSLLAGWDGELFF. CDR3 sequence (DNA): TGTGCCAGCAGTTTGCTAGCGGGATGGGACGGGGAGCTGTTTTTT. The variable domain in full, with the rest retrieved from reference TRBV28 and TRBJ2-2, is DVKVTQSSRYLVKRTGEKVFLECVQDMDHENMFWYRQDPGLGLRLIYFSYDVKMKEKGDIPEGYSVSREKKERFSLILESASTNQTSMYLCASSLLAGWDGELFFGEGSRLTVL.

The chain couples TRBV4-1 to TRBJ1-3; unclear D gene. The CDR3 is 13 residues long. V was cut by 0 bases and J by 5 bases, with 5 bases left in between. Per germline, CDR1 MGHRA and CDR2 YSYEKL. The CDR3 sequence is CASSQDRRNTIYF. The CDR3 DNA is TGCGCCAGCAGCCAAGATCGTAGAAACACCATATATTTT.

The chain combines TRBV29-1 with TRBJ1-1; 9 bases fit TRBD1. CDR1 and CDR2 (germline): SQVTM, ANQGSEA. Unmatched junction bases numbered 6, after V lost 5 bases and J lost 5 bases. CDR3 length: 13 residues. The CDR3 spells CSVKGQGATEAFF. The CDR3 region has the DNA TGCAGCGTTAAGGGACAGGGAGCGACTGAAGCTTTCTTT.